The 28 T cell receptor beta chains below come from one sample, sequenced in a study of vaccination and CD4 T cells after COVID-19. The Oncomine TCR Beta short-read assay was applied to DNA of cultured CD4+ T cells. Each CDR3 protein gets one entry after TCRdb re-called the PCR reads with MiXCR. The sample has 15,000 to 20,000 distinct CDR3 sequences; about three fifths are singletons. Treatment meaning: roughly nine-day PBMC culture with coronavirus spike peptide pools or control peptides (ViraFEST assay). No cognate antigen is known for these TCRs. Sequenced sample: CD4+ T cells from blood, cultured in vitro. The source of these receptors is a human donor who had recovered from COVID-19.

This clonotype showed up just a few times. This chain uses TRBV20-1 with TRBJ1-5, with D perhaps matching TRBD1 (5 bases). Trimming took off 7 bases at V and 0 bases at J, with 10 bases between the two ends. This CDR3 contains 13 residues. Germline V CDR1 and CDR2: DFQATT, SNEGSKA (reference sequence). The CDR3 DNA follows: TGCAGTGTGACAGCAGATAGCAATCAGCCCCAGCATTTT. Its protein product is CSVTADSNQPQHF.

This chain links TRBV29-1 with TRBJ2-3; D may correspond to TRBD1 or TRBD2 (5 bases each). In germline, CDR1 is SQVTM, CDR2 ANQGSEA. This CDR3 is built from 14 residues. Trimming removed 4 bases from V and 5 bases from J, with 16 bases in between. In DNA form, the CDR3 reads TGCAGCGTTGTAAGCGGACAAACACGAGATACGCAGTATTTT. Encoded protein: CSVVSGQTRDTQYF.

This chain connects TRBV2 to TRBJ2-2; tentatively, D is TRBD2 (6 bases). Trimming removed 8 bases at V and 5 bases at J, with 9 bases between. Germline values: CDR1 SNHLY, CDR2 FYNNEI. The CDR3 extends over 12 amino acids. CDR3 region: CASRERTGELFF. CDR3 nucleotides: TGTGCCAGCCGGGAGAGGACCGGGGAGCTGTTTTTT.

The chain couples TRBV24-1 to TRBJ2-3, with 7 nucleotides matching TRBD2. J gave up 4 bases and V 4 bases, and 7 bases lay outside the gene matches. Germline loops: CDR1 KGHDR, CDR2 SFDVKD. CDR3 length: 15 amino acids. Written as DNA, the CDR3 is TGTGCCACCAGTGACCCCGGGACTATGGCAGATACGCAGTATTTT. Encoded protein: CATSDPGTMADTQYF.

CDR3 nucleotides: TGTGCCAGCAGTTACCCCGGACTAGCGGGAGGAGGCTACGAGCAGTACTTC. Its protein is CASSYPGLAGGGYEQYF. The V gene is TRBV6-2 or TRBV6-3, the J gene TRBJ2-7; 14 bases are shared with TRBD2. V was pared by 2 bases and J by 3 bases, with 6 bases of the junction left unmatched. CDR3 length: 17 residues. Germline CDR1 is MNHEY and CDR2 is SVGEGT.

This chain joins TRBV10-1 and TRBJ1-2; no clear D. The CDR3 consists of 13 residues. Germline CDR1 is WNHNN and CDR2 is SYGVQD (reference sequence). V gave up 6 bases and J gave up 5 bases, with 13 bases separating them. The CDR3: CASSPEPRYGYTF. The CDR3, as DNA: TGCGCCAGCAGCCCCGAGCCGAGATATGGCTACACCTTC.

The gene calls are TRBV5-5 and TRBJ1-6; D is uncertain. This CDR3 is 14 amino acids long. Trimming took off 1 base at V and 5 bases at J, with 7 bases between the two ends. CDR1 SGHKS and CDR2 YYEKEE come from the germline V gene (reference sequence). The CDR3 bases are TGTGCCAGCAGCTTGTGGCGAGATAATTCACCCCTCCACTTT. It is translated as CASSLWRDNSPLHF.

CDR3 nucleotides: TGTGCCAGCAGCTACAGACGGGTCGGGGAGCTGTTTTTT. This codes for CASSYRRVGELFF. V usage is TRBV5-4 and J usage is TRBJ2-2; D unclear. The V end lost 3 bases, the J end lost 7 bases, and 10 bases lay between the germline ends. The CDR3 has 13 residues. Germline V gives CDR1 SGHNT, CDR2 YYREEE (reference sequence).

The CDR3 reads CASSRGTSLTEAFF. The CDR3 DNA is TGCGCCAGCAGCAGGGGAACTTCCCTCACTGAAGCTTTCTTT. V usage is TRBV10-1 and J usage is TRBJ1-1; D possibly corresponds to TRBD1 (6 bases). The V gene lost 6 bases and the J gene lost 4 bases, with 15 bases spanning the gap. This CDR3 region has 14 residues. Germline values: CDR1 WNHNN, CDR2 SYGVQD (reference sequence).

This clonotype has a handful of counts. V is TRBV6-5 and J is TRBJ2-2; 7 bases match TRBD2. Germline V gene lookup returns CDR1 MNHEY and CDR2 SVGAGI. The length of the CDR3 is 16 residues. V shed 4 bases, J shed 5 bases, and the junction held 10 bases outside the gene matches. The CDR3 DNA follows: TGTGCCAGCAGTTCCTCCTACTCGGGGGGTACCGGGGAGCTGTTTTTT. It encodes CASSSSYSGGTGELFF.

The rearrangement joins TRBV5-4 to TRBJ2-3; 12 bases are shared with TRBD2. V shed 3 bases, J shed 1 base, and the junction held 6 bases outside the gene matches. CDR3 length: 17 residues. Germline CDR1 reads SGHNT; CDR2 reads YYREEE (reference sequence). The CDR3 nucleotides are TGTGCCAGCAGCTCGAGACTAGCGGGAGCGGGCACAGATACGCAGTATTTT. Its protein is CASSSRLAGAGTDTQYF.

For the CDR3, the DNA is TGTGCCAGCAGCCTAAAGAGTTTCTACTATGGCTACACCTTC. It yields the protein CASSLKSFYYGYTF. The chain couples TRBV2 to TRBJ1-2; D is ambiguous. The CDR3 runs 14 residues. Germline V gene data show CDR1 as SNHLY and CDR2 as FYNNEI. Trimming stripped 6 bases from V and 3 bases from J, with 14 bases between. The entire variable domain, with the rest obtained from reference TRBV2 and TRBJ1-2, is as follows: EPEVTQTPSHQVTQMGQEVILRCVPISNHLYFYWYRQILGQKVEFLVSFYNNEISEKSEIFDDQFSVERPDGSNFTLKIRSTKLEDSAMYFCASSLKSFYYGYTFGSGTRLTVV.

As to this clonotype: Germline is not matched at one junction end, which may reflect a read error. The chain recombines TRBV20-1 with TRBJ1-2; D might be TRBD1 (5 bases). The CDR3 loop spans 13 amino acids. In germline, CDR1 is DFQATT, CDR2 SNEGSKA (reference sequence). In nucleotides, the CDR3 is TGCAGTGCCCGGGGAGCCAGGGAGAAATTCGGGGCCTTC. Protein: CSARGAREKFGAF.

This chain links TRBV11-2 with TRBJ2-5; D possibly corresponds to TRBD2 (6 bases). The germline V gene encodes CDR1 SGHAT and CDR2 FQNNGV. The V end lost 2 bases, the J end lost 4 bases, and 20 bases lay between the germline ends. The CDR3 contains 17 residues. The CDR3, as DNA: TGTGCCAGCAGCTTAACGTTCCGGGTTGGGGGAGGAGAGACCCAGTACTTC. It encodes CASSLTFRVGGGETQYF. Full variable domain (rest looked up from reference TRBV11-2 and TRBJ2-5): EAGVAQSPRYKIIEKRQSVAFWCNPISGHATLYWYQQILGQGPKLLIQFQNNGVVDDSQLPKDRFSAERLKGVDSTLKIQPAKLEDSAVYLCASSLTFRVGGGETQYFGPGTRLLVL.

This clonotype was counted only a few times. The J gene is TRBJ1-2, the V gene TRBV7-3; D possibly corresponds to TRBD1 (5 bases). V lost 5 bases and J 6 bases, leaving 31 bases between the germline ends. Germline CDR1 reads SGHTA; CDR2 reads FQGTGA. The length of the CDR3 is 19 residues. The CDR3 DNA reads TGTGCCAGCAGCCCCTGGGGCAGATCAAATACCGGCAGTGGGGATGGCTACACCTTC. This encodes CASSPWGRSNTGSGDGYTF. The full variable domain, rest sourced from reference TRBV7-3 and TRBJ1-2, is GAGVSQTPSNKVTEKGKYVELRCDPISGHTALYWYRQSLGQGPEFLIYFQGTGAADDSGLPNDRFFAVRPEGSVSTLKIQRTERGDSAVYLCASSPWGRSNTGSGDGYTFGSGTRLTVV.

V usage is TRBV6-1 and J usage is TRBJ1-5; 7 nucleotides align to TRBD1. Germline CDR1 MNHNS, CDR2 SASEGT. There are 15 residues in the CDR3. V lost 6 bases to trimming and J lost 5 bases; unmatched junction nucleotides: 10. The CDR3 DNA follows: TGTGCCAGCAGCGAGGGGGCAGGGGATCATCAGCCCCAGCATTTT. Its protein product is CASSEGAGDHQPQHF.

This clonotype was detected once. The J gene is TRBJ1-6, the V gene TRBV20-1; weak D call: TRBD1 (5 bases). V was pared by 7 bases and J by 8 bases, with 18 bases between. This CDR3 spans 14 amino acids. Germline CDR1 DFQATT, CDR2 SNEGSKA (reference sequence). Here the CDR3 reads CSVRGLGGDSPLHF. CDR3 DNA sequence: TGCAGTGTAAGAGGACTCGGGGGAGATTCACCCCTCCACTTT.

The chain uses TRBV19 and TRBJ1-5, with a possible D match to TRBD1 (5 bases). The CDR3 covers 14 residues. Germline CDR1 and CDR2: LNHDA and SQIVND (reference sequence). V shed 3 bases and J shed 6 bases, with 12 bases lying between them. DNA of the CDR3: TGTGCCAGTAGTATGGGGTTTGGGGGTCAGCCCCAGCATTTT. Its translation is CASSMGFGGQPQHF.

The chain has TRBV3-1 and TRBJ2-7, with D unresolved. This CDR3 contains 13 residues. CDR1 LGHDT and CDR2 YNNKEL come from the germline V gene (reference sequence). V was trimmed by 4 bases and J by 5 bases, leaving 12 bases between them. CDR3 DNA sequence: TGTGCCAGCAGCCCCACTGGGGTCGACGAGCAGTACTTC. This codes for CASSPTGVDEQYF.

This chain links TRBV2 with TRBJ2-5, with D possibly being TRBD1 (6 bases). V shed 7 bases and J shed 2 bases, with 14 bases lying between them. The CDR3 has 14 amino acids. The germline CDR1 and CDR2 sequences are SNHLY and FYNNEI. For the CDR3, the DNA is TGTGCCAGCATTGCTAGACAGGTTCAAGAGACCCAGTACTTC. Translating it yields CASIARQVQETQYF. Looking up the rest from reference TRBV2 and TRBJ2-5 gives the full variable domain: EPEVTQTPSHQVTQMGQEVILRCVPISNHLYFYWYRQILGQKVEFLVSFYNNEISEKSEIFDDQFSVERPDGSNFTLKIRSTKLEDSAMYFCASIARQVQETQYFGPGTRLLVL.

This clonotype was seen a few times. V usage is TRBV20-1 and J usage is TRBJ2-2; the match to TRBD2 covers 9 bases. V trimming: 2 bases; J trimming: 2 bases; junction bases outside the gene matches: 0. The germline V gene has CDR1 DFQATT and CDR2 SNEGSKA (reference sequence). This CDR3 spans 14 amino acids. The chain's CDR3 is CSARLAGNTGELFF. CDR3 coding DNA: TGCAGTGCTAGACTAGCGGGAAACACCGGGGAGCTGTTTTTT.

The chain recombines TRBV7-8 with TRBJ2-7; D not certain. Germline V gene lookup returns CDR1 SGHVS and CDR2 FQNEAQ. V was cut by 3 bases and J by 5 bases, with 5 bases left in between. This CDR3 has 11 residues. The CDR3 protein is CASSLKNEQYF. The CDR3 nucleotides read TGTGCCAGCAGCTTGAAAAACGAGCAGTACTTC.

The chain carries TRBV21-1 and TRBJ1-2; the table calls TRBD1, which could not be checked here. TRBV21-1 is recorded as a pseudogene. This CDR3 has 13 amino acids. In DNA, the CDR3 is TGTGCCAGCGGCTTCCCGGGACAGGGTGGCTACACCTTC. It translates to CASGFPGQGGYTF.

This clonotype came up a few times. The chain carries TRBV24-1 and TRBJ2-3; 8 positions agree with TRBD2. The germline gives CDR1 KGHDR, CDR2 SFDVKD. The CDR3 spans 18 residues. The trim removed 5 bases at V and 2 bases at J, leaving 14 bases unmatched. As DNA, the CDR3 is TGTGCCACCAGTGCCCTGGACAGCGGGACTAGTAACACAGATACGCAGTATTTT. Protein: CATSALDSGTSNTDTQYF.

This clonotype was observed a few times. The chain combines TRBV27 with TRBJ2-3; 9 bases fit TRBD1. Germline assignment: CDR1 MNHEY and CDR2 SMNVEV (reference sequence). V gave up 6 bases and J gave up 4 bases; unmatched junction bases: 8. The CDR3 is 15 residues long. CDR3: CASRNGQGPADTQYF. In nucleotides, the CDR3 is TGTGCCAGCAGAAACGGACAGGGGCCAGCAGATACGCAGTATTTT.

This clonotype appeared a few times. The chain links TRBV5-1 to TRBJ2-3; D may correspond to TRBD1 or TRBD2 (5 bases each). Trimming took 0 bases from V and 6 from J, leaving 11 bases between them. The CDR3 spans 14 residues. CDR1 and CDR2 from the germline V gene are SGHRS and YFSETQ. The DNA of the CDR3 is TGCGCCAGCAGCTTGGCAGGGAGCGAGGATACGCAGTATTTT. This codes for CASSLAGSEDTQYF.

V is TRBV7-2 and J is TRBJ2-7; the D gene is possibly TRBD1 (6 bases). Germline assignment: CDR1 SGHTA and CDR2 FQGNSA. CDR3 length equals 15 residues. V gave up 1 base and J gave up 3 bases, with 13 bases separating them. The chain's CDR3 is CASSLDRTEIYEQYF. CDR3 DNA: TGTGCCAGCAGCTTAGATAGGACAGAAATCTACGAGCAGTACTTC.

This chain links TRBV18 with TRBJ2-6; D remains unclear. V was trimmed by 6 bases and J by 0 bases, leaving 6 bases between them. The CDR3 covers 14 residues. The germline V gene has CDR1 KGHSH and CDR2 LQKENI. CDR3 region: CASSSSSGANVLTF. The CDR3 DNA is TGTGCCAGCTCGTCCTCCTCTGGGGCCAACGTCCTGACTTTC.